This TCR beta chain was documented in a study of sequential checkpoint blockade in melanoma. The repertoire was sequenced with immunoSEQ multiplex PCR; TCRdb's copy has only in-frame clones and lacks some. The sample contains around 10,000 clones, about 26% of which appear only once. Regarding treatment: randomized to nivolumab then ipilimumab (arm A) or the reverse (arm B). This clone was observed a few times. This CDR3 region has 14 residues. Trimming left V 8 bases short and J 2 bases short, with 18 bases between. Germline V gene sequence: CDR1 GTSNPN, CDR2 SVGIG (reference sequence). The material was tumor tissue (inferred from file names), obtained from a patient given nivolumab and ipilimumab in sequence. This TCR derives from a human donor with melanoma. The genes are TRBV30 and TRBJ2-5; D remains unclear. This CDR3 reads CAASRTLTQETQYF. In nucleotides, the CDR3 is TGTGCCGCCTCACGGACGCTAACACAAGAGACCCAGTACTTC.